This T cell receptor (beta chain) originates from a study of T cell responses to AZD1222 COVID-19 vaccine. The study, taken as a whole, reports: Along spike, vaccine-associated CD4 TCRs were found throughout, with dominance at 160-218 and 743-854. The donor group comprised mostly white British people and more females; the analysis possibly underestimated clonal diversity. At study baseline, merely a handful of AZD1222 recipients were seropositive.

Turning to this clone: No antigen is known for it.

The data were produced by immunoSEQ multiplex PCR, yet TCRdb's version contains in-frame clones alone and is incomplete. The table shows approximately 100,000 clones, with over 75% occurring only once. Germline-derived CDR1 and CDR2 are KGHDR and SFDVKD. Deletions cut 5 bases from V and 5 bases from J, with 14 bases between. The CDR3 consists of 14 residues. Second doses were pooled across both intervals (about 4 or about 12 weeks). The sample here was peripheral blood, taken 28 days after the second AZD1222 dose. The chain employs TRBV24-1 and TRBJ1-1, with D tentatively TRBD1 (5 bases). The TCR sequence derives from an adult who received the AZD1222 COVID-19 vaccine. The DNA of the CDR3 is TGTGCCACCAGTGGGGGAAGGGACGGGACTGAAGCTTTCTTT. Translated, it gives CATSGGRDGTEAFF.